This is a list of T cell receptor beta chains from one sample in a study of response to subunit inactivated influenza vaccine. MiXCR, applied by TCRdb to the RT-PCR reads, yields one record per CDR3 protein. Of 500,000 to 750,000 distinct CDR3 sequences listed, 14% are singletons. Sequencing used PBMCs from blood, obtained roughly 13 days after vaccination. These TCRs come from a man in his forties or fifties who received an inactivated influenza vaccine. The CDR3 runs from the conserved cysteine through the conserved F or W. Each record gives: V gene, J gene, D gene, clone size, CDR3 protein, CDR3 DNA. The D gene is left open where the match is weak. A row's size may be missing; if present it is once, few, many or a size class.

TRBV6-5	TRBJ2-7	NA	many	CASSYGISYEQYF	TGTGCCAGCAGTTACGGGATTTCCTACGAGCAGTACTTC
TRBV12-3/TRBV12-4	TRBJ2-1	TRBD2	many	CASSLLSSGGAFSSEQFF	TGTGCCAGCAGTTTATTATCTAGCGGGGGGGCCTTTTCGTCTGAGCAGTTCTTC
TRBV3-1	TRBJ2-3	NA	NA	CASSQDLRLKTQYF	TGTGCCAGCAGCCAAGATCTTCGACTAAAGACGCAGTATTTT
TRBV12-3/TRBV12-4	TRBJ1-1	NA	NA	CASSASGAYTEAFF	TGTGCCAGCAGTGCCTCAGGGGCGTACACTGAAGCTTTCTTT
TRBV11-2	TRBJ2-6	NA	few	CASSLDGQLHSGANVLTF	TGTGCCAGCAGCTTAGATGGACAGCTACACTCTGGGGCCAACGTCCTGACTTTC
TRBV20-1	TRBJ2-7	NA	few	CSARDLYSINSYEQYF	TGCAGTGCTAGAGATCTGTACAGTATAAACTCCTACGAGCAGTACTTC
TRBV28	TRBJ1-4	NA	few	CASSLSSGWGSTNEKLFF	TGTGCCAGCAGTTTATCCTCCGGCTGGGGCTCAACTAATGAAAAACTGTTTTTT
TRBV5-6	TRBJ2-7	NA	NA	CASSLGPASKYEQYF	TGTGCCAGCAGCTTGGGTCCCGCGAGTAAATACGAGCAGTACTTC
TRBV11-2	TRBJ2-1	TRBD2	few	CASSLDLSGRLNKRQFF	TGTGCCAGCAGCTTGGATTTAAGCGGGAGGTTAAACAAGCGGCAGTTCTTC
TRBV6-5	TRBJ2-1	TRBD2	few	CASSYPMTSGGSYNEQFF	TGTGCCAGCAGTTACCCGATGACTAGCGGGGGTTCCTACAATGAGCAGTTCTTC
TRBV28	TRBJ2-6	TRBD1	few	CASSDAGQALTNVLTF	TGTGCCAGCAGTGACGCTGGACAGGCCCTAACCAACGTCCTGACTTTC
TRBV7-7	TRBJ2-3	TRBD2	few	CASSPGLAASTDTQYF	TGTGCCAGCAGCCCCGGACTAGCGGCTAGCACAGATACGCAGTATTTT
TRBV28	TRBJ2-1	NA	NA	CASSWGTANNEQFF	TGTGCCAGCAGTTGGGGGACCGCCAACAATGAGCAGTTCTTC
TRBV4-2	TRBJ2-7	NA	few	CASSQDSGPPTYEQYF	TGTGCCAGCAGCCAAGACTCAGGGCCACCAACCTACGAGCAGTACTTC
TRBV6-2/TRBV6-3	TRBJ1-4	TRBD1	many	CASSVTGGNEKLFF	TGTGCCAGCAGCGTTACAGGGGGTAATGAAAAACTGTTTTTT
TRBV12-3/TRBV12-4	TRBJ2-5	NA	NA	CASGRAVGAQTQYF	TGTGCCAGCGGAAGGGCGGTGGGGGCGCAGACCCAGTACTTC
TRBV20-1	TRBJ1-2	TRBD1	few	CSARTGLNGYTF	TGCAGTGCTAGGACAGGGTTAAATGGCTACACCTTC
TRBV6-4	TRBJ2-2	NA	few	CASSILSGGELFF	TGTGCCAGCAGCATTCTAAGTGGCGGGGAGCTGTTTTTT
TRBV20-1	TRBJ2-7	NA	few	CSARDGAHSYEQYF	TGCAGTGCTAGAGATGGAGCTCACTCCTACGAGCAGTACTTC
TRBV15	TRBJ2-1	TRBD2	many	CATSRGLGGNEQFF	TGTGCCACCAGCAGGGGACTAGGGGGCAATGAGCAGTTCTTC
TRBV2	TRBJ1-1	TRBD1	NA	CASSAKQPGQGSVEAFF	TGTGCCAGCAGTGCCAAGCAACCGGGACAGGGGAGTGTTGAAGCTTTCTTT
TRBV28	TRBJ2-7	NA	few	CASRKTGNYEQYF	TGTGCCAGCAGGAAGACGGGTAACTACGAGCAGTACTTC
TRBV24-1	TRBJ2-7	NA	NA	CATSDPPGYEQYF	TGTGCCACCAGTGACCCCCCGGGGTACGAGCAGTACTTC
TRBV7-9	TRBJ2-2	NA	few	CASRSRQDLTGELFF	TGTGCCAGCAGATCGAGACAGGACCTCACCGGGGAGCTGTTTTTT
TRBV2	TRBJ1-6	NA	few	CASTGGSSYNSPLHF	TGTGCCAGCACCGGGGGCAGCTCCTATAATTCACCCCTCCACTTT
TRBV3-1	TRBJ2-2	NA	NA	CASHFGTRNTGELFF	TGTGCCAGCCATTTTGGGACAAGAAACACCGGGGAGCTGTTTTTT
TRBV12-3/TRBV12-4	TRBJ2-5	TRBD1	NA	CASADRGRETQYF	TGTGCCAGCGCAGACAGGGGGCGTGAGACCCAGTACTTC
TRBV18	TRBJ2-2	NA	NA	CASSPRPGYTGELFF	TGTGCCAGCTCACCGCGTCCTGGGTATACCGGGGAGCTGTTTTTT
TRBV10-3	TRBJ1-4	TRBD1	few	CATGTGGTNEKLFF	TGTGCCACCGGGACAGGGGGAACTAATGAAAAACTGTTTTTT
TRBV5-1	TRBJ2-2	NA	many	CASSSGNTGELFF	TGTGCCAGCAGTTCCGGGAACACCGGGGAGCTGTTTTTT
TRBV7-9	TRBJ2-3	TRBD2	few	CASSFSGGAVDTQYF	TGTGCCAGCAGCTTTAGCGGGGGGGCCGTAGATACGCAGTATTTT
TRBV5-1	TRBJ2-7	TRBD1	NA	CASSLRGKVSYEQYF	TGCGCCAGCAGCCTCAGGGGGAAAGTCTCCTACGAGCAGTACTTC
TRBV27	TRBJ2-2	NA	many	CASKVVWSAPGELFF	TGTGCCAGCAAGGTCGTTTGGTCCGCCCCCGGGGAGCTGTTTTTT
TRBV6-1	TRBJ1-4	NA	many	CASSRREHNEKLFF	TGTGCCAGCAGCCGACGGGAACATAATGAAAAACTGTTTTTT
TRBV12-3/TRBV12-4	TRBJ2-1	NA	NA	CASTSEGGYSNEQFF	TGTGCCAGCACCTCCGAGGGGGGCTATTCGAATGAGCAGTTCTTC
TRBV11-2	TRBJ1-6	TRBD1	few	CASSTRTGWLLHF	TGTGCCAGCAGCACCCGGACAGGCTGGCTCCTCCACTTT
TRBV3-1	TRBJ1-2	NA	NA	CASSPTPADTYGYTF	TGTGCCAGCAGCCCTACCCCGGCAGATACGTATGGCTACACCTTC
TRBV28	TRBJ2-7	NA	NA	CASSSPHGRSYEQYF	TGTGCCAGCAGTTCACCACACGGGCGCTCCTACGAGCAGTACTTC
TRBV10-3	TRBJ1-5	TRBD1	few	CAISELQGQNQPQHF	TGTGCCATCAGTGAATTGCAGGGACAGAATCAGCCCCAGCATTTT
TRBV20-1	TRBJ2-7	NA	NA	CSALRGTSVSEQYF	TGCAGTGCCCTCCGCGGGACATCTGTCTCCGAGCAGTACTTC
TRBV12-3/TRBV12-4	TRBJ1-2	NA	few	CASTLIGGPGSSYTF	TGTGCCAGCACCCTGATCGGGGGACCAGGTTCGAGCTACACCTTC
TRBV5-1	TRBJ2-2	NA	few	CASSSKSTGELFF	TGCGCCAGCAGCTCCAAGTCTACCGGGGAGCTGTTTTTT
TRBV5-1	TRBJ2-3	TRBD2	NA	CASSYLAGGDTQYF	TGCGCCAGCAGCTATTTAGCGGGAGGGGATACGCAGTATTTT
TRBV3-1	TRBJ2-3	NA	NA	CASSHIGQMGTDTQYF	TGTGCCAGCAGCCACATCGGACAGATGGGCACAGATACGCAGTATTTT
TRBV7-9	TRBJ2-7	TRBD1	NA	CASSSPGQIYEQYF	TGTGCCAGCAGTTCCCCGGGACAGATATACGAGCAGTACTTC
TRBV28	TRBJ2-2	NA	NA	CASSLPLGAGELFF	TGTGCCAGCAGTTTACCCCTTGGGGCGGGGGAGCTGTTTTTT
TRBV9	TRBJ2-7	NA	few	CASSVQPDYEQYF	TGTGCCAGCAGCGTACAGCCAGACTACGAGCAGTACTTC
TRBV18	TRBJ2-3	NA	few	CASSPPGGPDTQYF	TGTGCCAGCTCACCACCTGGAGGGCCTGATACGCAGTATTTT
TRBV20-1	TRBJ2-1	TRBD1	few	CSEPGQGRDEQFF	TGCAGTGAACCGGGACAGGGGAGAGATGAGCAGTTCTTC
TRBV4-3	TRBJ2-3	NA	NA	CASSQAAFTDTQYF	TGCGCCAGCAGCCAAGCCGCCTTCACAGATACGCAGTATTTT
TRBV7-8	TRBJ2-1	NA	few	CASSSLALVYNEQFF	TGTGCCAGCAGCTCCCTAGCGTTAGTATACAATGAGCAGTTCTTC